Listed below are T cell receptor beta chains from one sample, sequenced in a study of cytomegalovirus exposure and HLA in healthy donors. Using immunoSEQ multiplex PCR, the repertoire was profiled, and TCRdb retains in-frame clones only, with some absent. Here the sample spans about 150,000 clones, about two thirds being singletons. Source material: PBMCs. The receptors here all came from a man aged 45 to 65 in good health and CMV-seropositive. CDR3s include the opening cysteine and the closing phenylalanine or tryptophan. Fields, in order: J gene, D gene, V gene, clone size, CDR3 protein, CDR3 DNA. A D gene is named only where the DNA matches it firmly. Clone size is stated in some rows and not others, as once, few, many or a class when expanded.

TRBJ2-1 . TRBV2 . CARSGSYNEQFF TGTGCCCGATCCGGGTCCTACAATGAGCAGTTCTTC
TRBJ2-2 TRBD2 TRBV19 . CASSKGLAGGPLSTGELFF TGTGCCAGTAGTAAAGGACTAGCGGGAGGGCCTCTTAGCACCGGGGAGCTGTTTTTT
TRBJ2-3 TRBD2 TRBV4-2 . CASSQAPGGAGVRNTQYF TGTGCCAGCAGCCAAGCTCCTGGCGGGGCGGGAGTCCGAAATACGCAGTATTTT
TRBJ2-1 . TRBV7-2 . CASSLGTRDNEQFF TGTGCCAGCAGCTTAGGGACTCGCGACAATGAGCAGTTCTTC
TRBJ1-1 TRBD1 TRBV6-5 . CASSYSTGGSEAFF TGTGCCAGCAGTTACTCCACAGGGGGCTCTGAAGCTTTCTTT
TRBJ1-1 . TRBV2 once CASTYQAGNTEAFF TGTGCCAGCACCTATCAAGCGGGGAACACTGAAGCTTTCTTT
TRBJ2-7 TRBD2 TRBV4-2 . CASSQDLAGGRNEQYF TGTGCCAGCAGCCAAGATCTAGCGGGGGGGCGGAACGAGCAGTACTTC
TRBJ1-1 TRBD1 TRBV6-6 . CASSYRTGNTEAFF TGTGCCAGCAGTTACCGGACAGGGAACACTGAAGCTTTCTTT
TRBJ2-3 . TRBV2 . CAGGRGTRDTQYF TGTGCCGGGGGGAGGGGGACGCGAGATACGCAGTATTTT
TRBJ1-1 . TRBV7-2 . CASSLGRSLMNTEAFF TGTGCCAGCAGCTTAGGAAGGAGCTTAATGAACACTGAAGCTTTCTTT
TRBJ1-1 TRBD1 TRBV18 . CASSQTGSTEAFF TGTGCCAGCTCACAGACAGGGAGCACTGAAGCTTTCTTT
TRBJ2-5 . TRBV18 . CASSPGQQETQYF TGTGCCAGCTCCCCGGGACAACAAGAGACCCAGTACTTC
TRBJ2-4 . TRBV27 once CASSFHREPRGKNIQYF TGTGCCAGCAGTTTCCACCGGGAACCTCGAGGCAAAAACATTCAGTACTTC
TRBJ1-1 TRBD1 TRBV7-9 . CASEMGQPYTEAFF TGTGCCAGCGAGATGGGACAGCCTTACACTGAAGCTTTCTTT
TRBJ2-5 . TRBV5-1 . CASRGSTKRETQYF TGCGCCAGCCGGGGGAGTACGAAGCGAGAGACCCAGTACTTC
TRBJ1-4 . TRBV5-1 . CASSIRTATNEKLFF TGCGCCAGCAGCATACGGACAGCAACTAATGAAAAACTGTTTTTT
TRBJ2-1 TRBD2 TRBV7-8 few CASSRGTSGIYNEQFF TGTGCCAGCAGCCGAGGAACTAGCGGAATCTACAATGAGCAGTTCTTC
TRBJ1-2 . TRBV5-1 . CASSLASSRASQGYTF TGCGCCAGCAGCTTGGCGTCGTCCAGGGCCTCGCAGGGCTACACCTTC
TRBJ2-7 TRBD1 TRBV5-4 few CATQPTGDGSYEQYF TGTGCCACGCAGCCGACAGGGGATGGCTCCTACGAGCAGTACTTC
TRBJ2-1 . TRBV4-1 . CASSQDEGGAREQFF TGCGCCAGCAGCCAAGACGAGGGGGGGGCCAGAGAGCAGTTCTTC
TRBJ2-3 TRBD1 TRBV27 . CASSSWTGSLAVADTQYF TGTGCCAGCAGTTCTTGGACAGGGAGTCTGGCCGTAGCAGATACGCAGTATTTT
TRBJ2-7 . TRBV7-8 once CASSLGTSDYEQYF TGTGCCAGCAGCTTGGGGACTTCCGACTACGAGCAGTACTTC
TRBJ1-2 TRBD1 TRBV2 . CASRGQGYYGYTF TGTGCCAGCAGAGGACAGGGGTATTATGGCTACACCTTC
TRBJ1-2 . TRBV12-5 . CASGLRQGNGYTF TGTGCTAGTGGTTTGAGGCAGGGTAACGGCTACACCTTC
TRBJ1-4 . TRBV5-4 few CASSLWTDNEKLFF TGTGCCAGCAGCTTGTGGACAGACAATGAAAAACTGTTTTTT
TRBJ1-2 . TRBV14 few CASSQYGGNYGYTF TGTGCCAGCAGCCAATATGGGGGCAACTATGGCTACACCTTC
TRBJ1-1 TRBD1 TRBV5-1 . CASSFRTGGGTEAFF TGCGCCAGCAGCTTCAGGACAGGGGGGGGCACTGAAGCTTTCTTT
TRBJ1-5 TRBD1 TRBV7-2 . CASSRQGYGNQPQHF TGTGCCAGCAGCCGACAGGGGTATGGCAATCAGCCCCAGCATTTT
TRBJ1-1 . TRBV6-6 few CASSYSGQVNTEAFF TGTGCCAGCAGTTACTCGGGGCAGGTGAACACTGAAGCTTTCTTT
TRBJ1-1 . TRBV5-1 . CASRGGAGTEAFF TGCGCCAGCAGGGGGGGGGCGGGAACTGAAGCTTTCTTT
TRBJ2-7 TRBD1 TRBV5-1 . CASRPTGGSYEQYF TGCGCCAGCAGACCTACAGGGGGCTCCTACGAGCAGTACTTC
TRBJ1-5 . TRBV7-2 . CASSSDSVNQPQHF TGTGCCAGCAGCTCTGACAGCGTCAATCAGCCCCAGCATTTT
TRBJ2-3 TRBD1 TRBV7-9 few CASSLGTGSSDTQYF TGTGCCAGCAGCTTAGGGACAGGGTCGTCAGATACGCAGTATTTT
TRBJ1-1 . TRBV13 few CASRGGGWSTEAFF TGTGCCAGCAGGGGAGGGGGATGGAGCACTGAAGCTTTCTTT